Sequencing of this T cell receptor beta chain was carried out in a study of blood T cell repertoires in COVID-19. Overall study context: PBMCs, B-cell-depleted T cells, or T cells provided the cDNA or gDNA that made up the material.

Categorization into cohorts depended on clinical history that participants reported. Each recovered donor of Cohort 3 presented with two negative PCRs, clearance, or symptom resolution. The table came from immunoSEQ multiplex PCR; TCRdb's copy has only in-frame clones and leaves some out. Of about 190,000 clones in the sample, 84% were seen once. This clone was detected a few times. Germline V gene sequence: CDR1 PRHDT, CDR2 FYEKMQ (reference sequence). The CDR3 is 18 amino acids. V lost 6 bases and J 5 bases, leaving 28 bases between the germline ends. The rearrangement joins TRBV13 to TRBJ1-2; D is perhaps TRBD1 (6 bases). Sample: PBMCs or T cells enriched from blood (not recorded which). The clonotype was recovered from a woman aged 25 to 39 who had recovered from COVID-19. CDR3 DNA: TGTGCCAGCAGACTAAGATTCGGGGGGCCAGTCGGGCGTTATGGCTACACCTTC. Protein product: CASRLRFGGPVGRYGYTF.